This T cell receptor (beta chain) was captured in a study of CXCR3-negative and CXCR3-positive naive CD8 T cells. Study conclusions and caveats: Hydrophobicity was higher for TRB CDR3s found in CXCR3-positive naive cells than in CXCR3-negative naive cells. The study found comparably high diversity in both naive subsets and much lower diversity in memory CD8+ cells.

Researchers prepared the TRB cDNA libraries using 5' RACE with UMI labels. TCRdb re-called the 5' RACE reads and gives one entry per CDR3 protein, without DNA. The sample data list about 6,700 distinct CDR3 sequences. With respect to this clonotype: Its target is unknown.

This CDR3 comprises 13 residues. Germline CDR1 reads KGHSH; CDR2 reads LQKENI. The chain recombines TRBV18 with TRBJ1-1. Specimen: naive CXCR3+ CD8+ T cells from blood. Subset in this sample: CD45RO-CCR7+CD27+CD95- naive CD8+ T cells expressing CXCR3 (TNR3+). The clonotype comes from a human donor in good health. Some clones in this sample may be carry-over from other donors' samples. The CDR3 here is CASSPIGLTEAFF.